This T cell receptor (beta chain) was captured by sequencing in a study of blood T cell repertoires in COVID-19. Study overall: In each case, the material was cDNA or gDNA derived from T cells, B-cell-depleted T cells, or PBMCs.

Recovered Cohort 3 donors showed two negative PCRs, clearance, or symptom resolution. This CDR3 comprises 13 residues. V was shortened by 5 bases and J by 3 bases, with 11 bases between the two germline ends. CDR1 is LNHDA and CDR2 is SQIVND in the germline V gene (reference sequence). In the study's own analysis: Reference gene primer amplification in the assay estimated nucleated cell counts. Clones were sequenced by immunoSEQ multiplex PCR, and TCRdb holds only the in-frame ones, with some missing. The V and J calls and clone size were taken over from that table, and D and trimming were inferred from the DNA. The top ten hold 1.3% of the sample, which has a few hundred thousand clones, around 87% seen once.

The sample comprised PBMCs or T cells enriched from blood (not recorded which). The sequence was obtained from a man aged 25-45 years who had recovered from COVID-19. The chain combines TRBV19 with TRBJ2-7, with a tentative D call TRBD1 (6 bases). CDR3 bases: TGTGCCAGTAGTGCTCAACAGGGCTACGAGCAGTACTTC. Translation: CASSAQQGYEQYF.